The rows below give T cell receptor beta chains drawn from one sample of a study of T cell repertoires in cytomegalovirus infection. TCRdb ran MiXCR on the reads and lists one entry per CDR3 protein. The sample yields 400,000 or so distinct CDR3 sequences, 30% to 40% seen once. Sequenced: PBMCs. The receptors were sampled from a human donor in good health (CMV status not recorded). Some clones in this sample may be carry-over from other donors' samples. Each CDR3 is given with its conserved first and last residue. D genes are given only for firm matches. Size values are once, few and many counts, or a class for expanded clones, and some rows have none.

>.|few|TRBJ1-2|TRBV30
TGTGCCTGGAGCATGGGCCATGGCTACACCTTC
CAWSMGHGYTF
>.|.|TRBJ2-5|TRBV25-1
TGTGCCAGCATGGAGGGGGGCCCAAGGACCCAGTACTTC
CASMEGGPRTQYF
>TRBD2|few|TRBJ2-1|TRBV5-4
TGTGCCAGCAGCCTCACTAGCGGGGCATGGAATGAGCAGTTCTTC
CASSLTSGAWNEQFF
>.|.|TRBJ2-1|TRBV6-6
TGTGCCAGCAGTGGGGGGGCTAACAATGAGCAGTTCTTC
CASSGGANNEQFF
>.|many|TRBJ1-1|TRBV12-3/TRBV12-4
TGTGCCAGCAGTTTCGTCGGCCCTGAAGCTTTCTTT
CASSFVGPEAFF
>TRBD2|few|TRBJ2-1|TRBV4-2
TGTGCCAGCAGCCACAGACTAGCGGGGGGCCCCCTCAATGAGCAGTTCTTC
CASSHRLAGGPLNEQFF
>TRBD1|.|TRBJ1-1|TRBV28
TGTGCCAGCAGTGAACCCACAGGGGTGAACACTGAAGCTTTCTTT
CASSEPTGVNTEAFF
>.|.|TRBJ1-5|TRBV29-1
TGCAGCGTTGGTCATGGGCAGGGCGAACAGCCCCAGCATTTT
CSVGHGQGEQPQHF
>.|.|TRBJ1-1|TRBV11-2
TGTGCCAGCAGCTTGAGGGTCGGGGGGAACACTGAAGCTTTCTTT
CASSLRVGGNTEAFF
>TRBD1|once|TRBJ2-2|TRBV19
TGTGCCAGTACCGTCGACAGGGGGAACACCGGGGAGCTGTTTTTT
CASTVDRGNTGELFF
>TRBD1|.|TRBJ1-1|TRBV6-5
TGTGCCAGCAAAACAGGGGGCACGAACACTGAAGCTTTCTTT
CASKTGGTNTEAFF
>.|.|TRBJ1-1|TRBV19
TGTGCCAGTACCGTCTCGGGCTGGCTGAACACTGAAGCTTTCTTT
CASTVSGWLNTEAFF
>TRBD1|many|TRBJ2-3|TRBV7-3
TGTGCCAGCAGCTTTGACAGGGGAAATACGCAGTATTTT
CASSFDRGNTQYF
>.|.|TRBJ1-2|TRBV5-1
TGCGCCAGCAGCTTGGAGGGGGGTCCCAACTATGGCTACACCTTC
CASSLEGGPNYGYTF
>.|.|TRBJ2-1|TRBV28
TGTGCCAGCAGTTGGTGGGCTTTAGGGTACAATGAGCAGTTCTTC
CASSWWALGYNEQFF
>.|.|TRBJ1-2|TRBV20-1
TGCAGTGGTAACGGGGACTATCGCTACACCTTC
CSGNGDYRYTF
>.|.|TRBJ2-7|TRBV19
TGTGCCAGTAGTAACGGGTACGAGCAGTACTTC
CASSNGYEQYF
>.|few|TRBJ1-1|TRBV6-5
TGTGCCAGCAGTTACCGAGTCGGGAACACTGAAGCTTTCTTT
CASSYRVGNTEAFF
>.|.|TRBJ2-7|TRBV4-2
TGTGCCAGCAGCCAACGACCCTCGGACGAGCAGTACTTC
CASSQRPSDEQYF
>TRBD1|.|TRBJ1-2|TRBV7-9
TGTGCCAGCAGCTTAGGGGACAGGGAAGGCTACACCTTC
CASSLGDREGYTF
>.|.|TRBJ1-6|TRBV20-1
TGCAGTGCGGGGGCCGGAGAGTGGAATTCACCCCTCCACTTT
CSAGAGEWNSPLHF
>.|few|TRBJ2-5|TRBV2
TGTGCCAGCAGTGGTCCCGCTGCCCAGGAGACCCAGTACTTC
CASSGPAAQETQYF
>.|.|TRBJ1-6|TRBV7-8
TGTGCCAGCAGCTCAGGAGTAGTAGAATCACCCCTCCACTTT
CASSSGVVESPLHF
>TRBD1|.|TRBJ2-1|TRBV5-6
TGTGCCAGCAGCTTGGCACCGACAGGGGCATGGAACAATGAGCAGTTCTTC
CASSLAPTGAWNNEQFF
>.|few|TRBJ1-1|TRBV7-6
TGTGCCAGCAGCTTTCCGGACATCCCGAACACTGAAGCTTTCTTT
CASSFPDIPNTEAFF
>TRBD1|.|TRBJ1-2|TRBV12-3/TRBV12-4
TGTGCCAGCAGTTTATTGGAGGGGGCGCCTTTTGGCTACACCTTC
CASSLLEGAPFGYTF
>.|.|TRBJ2-2|TRBV11-2
TGTGCCAGCAGCTTAGCTGGACCAAGGACCGGGGAGCTGTTTTTT
CASSLAGPRTGELFF
>.|many|TRBJ2-3|TRBV4-1
TGCGCCAGCAGCCAAGATACGGGGGCCAGCACAGATACGCAGTATTTT
CASSQDTGASTDTQYF
>.|few|TRBJ1-1|TRBV12-3/TRBV12-4
TGTGCCAGCAGTTCACCTAGGGCGGGGTACACTGAAGCTTTCTTT
CASSSPRAGYTEAFF
>.|.|TRBJ1-2|TRBV3-1
TGTGCCAGCAGCCAAGATGCCCCGGCCGTCGGGTATGGCTACACCTTC
CASSQDAPAVGYGYTF
>TRBD1|.|TRBJ2-7|TRBV6-2/TRBV6-3
TGTGCCAGCAGTTACCCTCTCGGGGACAGGGAGAGCTCCTACGAGCAGTACTTC
CASSYPLGDRESSYEQYF
>TRBD1|.|TRBJ2-3|TRBV9
TGTGCCAGCAGCGTTGACCTTGACGGACAGGGATCAGATACGCAGTATTTT
CASSVDLDGQGSDTQYF
>TRBD1|few|TRBJ1-2|TRBV28
TGTGCCAGCAGACCACCGGGACAGGGGGGGCTCTATGGCTACACCTTC
CASRPPGQGGLYGYTF
>.|few|TRBJ1-1|TRBV12-3/TRBV12-4
TGTGCCAGCACCAAAACAGAGAACACTGAAGCTTTCTTT
CASTKTENTEAFF
>TRBD1|many|TRBJ2-1|TRBV7-2
TGTGCCAGCAGCCAATCGGGACAGGGGGTCTTCAATGAGCAGTTCTTC
CASSQSGQGVFNEQFF
>.|many|TRBJ1-1|TRBV7-6
TGTGCCAGCAGCTTGGGGAACCCCATGAACACTGAAGCTTTCTTT
CASSLGNPMNTEAFF
>TRBD1|.|TRBJ1-4|TRBV12-3/TRBV12-4
TGTGCCAGCAGTCCGGAGGGACAGGTGTGGGAAAAACTGTTTTTT
CASSPEGQVWEKLFF
>TRBD2|few|TRBJ2-7|TRBV5-1
TGCGCCAGCAGCTTGCCCGGCAGCGGGGGGGCGGGCGAGCAGTACTTC
CASSLPGSGGAGEQYF
>TRBD1|.|TRBJ1-1|TRBV20-1
TGCAGTGCTAGAGCGCACCCCCGGGACAGGGGGCTTCAAATGAACACTGAAGCTTTCTTT
CSARAHPRDRGLQMNTEAFF
>TRBD1|.|TRBJ1-1|TRBV12-5
TGTGCTAGTGGTTTGGGGACAGGGATCATGAACACTGAAGCTTTCTTT
CASGLGTGIMNTEAFF
>TRBD2|.|TRBJ2-3|TRBV28
TGTGCCAGCAGTTTACTTAGCGGGGGATACTATACGCAGTATTTT
CASSLLSGGYYTQYF
>TRBD2|few|TRBJ2-2|TRBV6-2/TRBV6-3
TGTGCCAGCAGTTACTCCCTAGCGGGGGATCTCACCGGGGAGCTGTTTTTT
CASSYSLAGDLTGELFF
>.|.|TRBJ1-3|TRBV2
TGTGCCAGCAGTGAAGGGGTTTCGCACACCATATATTTT
CASSEGVSHTIYF
>.|many|TRBJ2-6|TRBV7-8
TGTGCCAGCAGCTTATCCCAGCCGGGGGTCGGGGCCAACGTCCTGACTTTC
CASSLSQPGVGANVLTF
>TRBD1|few|TRBJ1-5|TRBV5-6
TGTGCCAGCAGCGACGGACAGGGAGGATACCAGCCCCAGCATTTT
CASSDGQGGYQPQHF
>TRBD2|few|TRBJ2-1|TRBV6-6
TGTGCCAGCAGTTACCGGAGCGGGGGGGACAATGAGCAGTTCTTC
CASSYRSGGDNEQFF
>TRBD1|few|TRBJ2-7|TRBV6-1
TGTGCCAGCAGGGGACAGGGCCCCTACGAGCAGTACTTC
CASRGQGPYEQYF
>TRBD2|few|TRBJ2-3|TRBV5-1
TGCGCCAGCAGCTTAAGCGGGGGGCACACAGATACGCAGTATTTT
CASSLSGGHTDTQYF
>.|.|TRBJ2-1|TRBV27
TGTGCCAGCTGTAAGTACAATGAGCAGTTCTTC
CASCKYNEQFF
>TRBD2|few|TRBJ2-1|TRBV10-2
TGCGCCAGCCAGTGGACTAGCGGATACAATGAGCAGTTCTTC
CASQWTSGYNEQFF
>TRBD2|many|TRBJ2-1|TRBV7-2
TGTGCCAGCAGCTTACCCGGGGGACGCGGCGGGGGGTCCTACAATGAGCAGTTCTTC
CASSLPGGRGGGSYNEQFF